The clone carrying this T cell receptor beta chain was seen once. The antigen is unknown. Amplification used 60 Vbeta primers and 13 Jbeta primers. Sequencing was performed with immunoSEQ multiplex PCR; in TCRdb, only in-frame clones are kept and a portion is missing. This sample carries about 170,000 clones, 75% to 90% of them seen once, and the ten largest clones take 1.5% to 2%. This sample is part of a study of cytomegalovirus exposure and HLA in healthy donors. Study-level findings and limits: TCR beta V- and J-gene trimming was later associated with a missense DCLRE1C variant. Earlier analysis yielded a pattern in which most TCR beta V segments were productive about 90% or about 30% of the time.

The CDR3 is 11 residues long. CDR1 is SNHLY, CDR2 FYNNEI, per germline. V dropped 10 bases and J dropped 4 bases, with 10 bases sitting between them. The sequenced sample was PBMCs. The rearrangement links TRBV2 to TRBJ1-2; maybe TRBD1 (5 bases). The receptor's source is a woman aged 18-29 years in good health and CMV-seronegative. Here the CDR3 reads CAIGTRYGYTF. In nucleotides, the CDR3 is TGTGCCATCGGGACTCGCTATGGCTACACCTTC.